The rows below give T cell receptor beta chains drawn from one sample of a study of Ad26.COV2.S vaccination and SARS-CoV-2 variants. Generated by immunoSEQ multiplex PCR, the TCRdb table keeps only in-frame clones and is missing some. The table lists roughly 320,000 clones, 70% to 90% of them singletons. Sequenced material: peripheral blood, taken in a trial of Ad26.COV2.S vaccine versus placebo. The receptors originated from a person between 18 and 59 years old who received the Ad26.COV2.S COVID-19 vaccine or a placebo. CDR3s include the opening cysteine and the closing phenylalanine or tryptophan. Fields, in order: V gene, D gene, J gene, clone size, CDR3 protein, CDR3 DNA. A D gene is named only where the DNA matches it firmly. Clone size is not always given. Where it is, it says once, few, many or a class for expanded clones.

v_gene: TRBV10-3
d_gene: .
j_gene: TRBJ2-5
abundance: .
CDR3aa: CAIPPGQNQETQYF
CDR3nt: TGTGCCATCCCCCCCGGACAGAACCAAGAGACCCAGTACTTC

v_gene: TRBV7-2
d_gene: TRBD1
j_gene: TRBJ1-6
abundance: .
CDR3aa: CASSRDRGRRDSPLHF
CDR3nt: TGTGCCAGCAGCCGGGACAGGGGGCGGAGGGATTCACCCCTCCACTTT

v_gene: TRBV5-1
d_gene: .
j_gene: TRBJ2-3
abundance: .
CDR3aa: CASSLPRRTDTQYF
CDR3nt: TGCGCCAGCAGCTTGCCCCGCCGCACAGATACGCAGTATTTT

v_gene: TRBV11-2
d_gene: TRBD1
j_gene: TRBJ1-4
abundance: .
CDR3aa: CASSTGTVQKEKLFF
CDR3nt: TGTGCCAGCAGCACCGGGACAGTGCAAAAGGAAAAACTGTTTTTT

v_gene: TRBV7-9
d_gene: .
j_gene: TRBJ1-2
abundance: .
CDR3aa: CASSQRQNYGYTF
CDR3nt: TGTGCCAGCAGCCAGAGACAGAACTATGGCTACACCTTC

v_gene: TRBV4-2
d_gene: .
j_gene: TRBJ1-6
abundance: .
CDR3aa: CASSQGTGPNSPLHF
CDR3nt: TGTGCCAGCAGCCAAGGAACAGGCCCTAATTCACCCCTCCACTTT

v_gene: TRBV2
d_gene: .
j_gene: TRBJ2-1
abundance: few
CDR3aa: CASSDGYEQFF
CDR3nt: TGTGCCAGCAGTGACGGTTATGAGCAGTTCTTC

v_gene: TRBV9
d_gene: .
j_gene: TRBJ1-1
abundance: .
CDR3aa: CASSAEKGQSVRNTEAFF
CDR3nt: TGTGCCAGCAGCGCCGAAAAGGGGCAGTCAGTGAGGAACACTGAAGCTTTCTTT

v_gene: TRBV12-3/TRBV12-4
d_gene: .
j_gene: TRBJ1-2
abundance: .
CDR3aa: CASSFPDTYGYTF
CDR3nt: TGTGCCAGCAGTTTTCCAGACACCTATGGCTACACCTTC

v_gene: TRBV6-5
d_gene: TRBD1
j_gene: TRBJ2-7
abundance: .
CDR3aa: CASKDRGPYEQYF
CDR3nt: TGTGCCAGCAAGGACAGGGGGCCTTACGAGCAGTACTTC

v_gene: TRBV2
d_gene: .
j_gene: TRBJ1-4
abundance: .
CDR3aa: CASKKDGEKLFF
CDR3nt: TGTGCCAGCAAGAAGGACGGTGAAAAACTGTTTTTT

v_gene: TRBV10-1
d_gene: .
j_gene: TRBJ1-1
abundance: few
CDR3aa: CASSESLFVGTLGENTEAFF
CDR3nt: TGCGCCAGCAGTGAGTCGCTTTTCGTTGGGACTTTGGGTGAGAACACTGAAGCTTTCTTT

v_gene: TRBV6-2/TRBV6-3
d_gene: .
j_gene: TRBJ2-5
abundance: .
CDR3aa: CASSYRGLTIETQYF
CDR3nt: TGTGCCAGCAGTTACCGAGGACTCACGATTGAGACCCAGTACTTC

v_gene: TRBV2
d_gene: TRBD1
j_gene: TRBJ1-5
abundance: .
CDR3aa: CASSRDEGANQPQHF
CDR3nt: TGTGCCAGCAGTCGCGACGAGGGGGCAAATCAGCCCCAGCATTTT

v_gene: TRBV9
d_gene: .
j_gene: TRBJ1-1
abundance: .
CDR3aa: CASSFTGDTEAFF
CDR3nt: TGTGCCAGCTCTTTCACGGGGGACACTGAAGCTTTCTTT

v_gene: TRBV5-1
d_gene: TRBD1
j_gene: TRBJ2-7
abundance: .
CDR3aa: CASSFATDRGPYEQYF
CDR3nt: TGCGCCAGCAGCTTCGCTACGGACAGGGGCCCCTACGAGCAGTACTTC

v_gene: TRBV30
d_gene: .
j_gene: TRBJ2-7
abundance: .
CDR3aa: CAWARHSGPSGYEQYF
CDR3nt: TGTGCCTGGGCACGGCATTCAGGGCCCAGCGGCTACGAGCAGTACTTC

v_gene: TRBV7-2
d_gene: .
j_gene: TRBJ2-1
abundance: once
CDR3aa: CASSLVGGPYNEQFF
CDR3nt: TGTGCCAGCAGCTTAGTTGGGGGCCCCTACAATGAGCAGTTCTTC

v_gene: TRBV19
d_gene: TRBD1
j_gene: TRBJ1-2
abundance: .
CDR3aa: CASSIGGQGNYGYTF
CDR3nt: TGTGCCAGTAGTATTGGGGGACAGGGGAACTATGGCTACACCTTC

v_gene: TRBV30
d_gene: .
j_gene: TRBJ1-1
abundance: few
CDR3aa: CAWSVDRRTEAFF
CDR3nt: TGTGCCTGGAGCGTTGACAGAAGGACTGAAGCTTTCTTT

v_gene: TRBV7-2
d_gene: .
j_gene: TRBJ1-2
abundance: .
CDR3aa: CARRIGVYGYTF
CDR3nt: TGTGCCAGGAGAATTGGGGTCTATGGCTACACCTTC

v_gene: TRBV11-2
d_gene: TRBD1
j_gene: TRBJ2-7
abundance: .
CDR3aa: CASSLEGQGYYEQYF
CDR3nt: TGTGCCAGCAGCTTAGAGGGACAGGGCTACTACGAGCAGTACTTC

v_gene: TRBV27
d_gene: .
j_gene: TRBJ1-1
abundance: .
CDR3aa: CASSPTTGYQGNTEAFF
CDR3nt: TGTGCCAGCAGTCCCACAACAGGCTACCAGGGTAACACTGAAGCTTTCTTT